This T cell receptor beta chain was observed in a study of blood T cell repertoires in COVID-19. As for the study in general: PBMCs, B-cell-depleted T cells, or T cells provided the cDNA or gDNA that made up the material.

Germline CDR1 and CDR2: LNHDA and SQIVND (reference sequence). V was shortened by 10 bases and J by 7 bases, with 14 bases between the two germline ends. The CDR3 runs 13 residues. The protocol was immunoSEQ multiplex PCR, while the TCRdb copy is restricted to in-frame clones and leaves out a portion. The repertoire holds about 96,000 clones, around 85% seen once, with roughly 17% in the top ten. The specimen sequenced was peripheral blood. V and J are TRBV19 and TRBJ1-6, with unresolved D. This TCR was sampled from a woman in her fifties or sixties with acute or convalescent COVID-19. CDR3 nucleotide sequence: TGTGCCACCACCGAGGGCCGGAATTCACCCCTCCACTTT. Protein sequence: CATTEGRNSPLHF.